This record concerns one T cell receptor beta chain sequence. Its antigen remains unidentified. This entry belongs to a study of T cells in localized non-small cell lung cancer. Study-level results: Without multi-region sequencing, intratumor heterogeneity could not be excluded. Of the top 100 tumor clones, median about 53 were in adjacent lung, approximately 29 among its top 100. Higher blood T cell density tracked longer overall survival. Clonality of T cells reached its maximum in uninvolved adjacent lung, surpassing tumor.

The CDR3 sequence is 18 residues long. V was pared by 5 bases and J by 2 bases, with 10 bases of the junction left unmatched. From germline, CDR1 is SEHNR and CDR2 FQNEAQ (reference sequence). Clones were sequenced by immunoSEQ multiplex PCR, and TCRdb holds only the in-frame ones, with some missing. The sample carries around 36,000 clones, under 90% recorded once. The V call is TRBV7-9, the J call TRBJ2-1; 12 bases are shared with TRBD2. This sample comprised peripheral blood mononuclear cells, obtained before any cancer treatment. This TCR was sampled from a male donor at least 60 years old with stage II lung adenocarcinoma. The CDR3: CASSLSLAGGGTYNEQFF. DNA of the CDR3: TGTGCCAGCAGCCTTTCCCTAGCGGGAGGGGGGACCTACAATGAGCAGTTCTTC.